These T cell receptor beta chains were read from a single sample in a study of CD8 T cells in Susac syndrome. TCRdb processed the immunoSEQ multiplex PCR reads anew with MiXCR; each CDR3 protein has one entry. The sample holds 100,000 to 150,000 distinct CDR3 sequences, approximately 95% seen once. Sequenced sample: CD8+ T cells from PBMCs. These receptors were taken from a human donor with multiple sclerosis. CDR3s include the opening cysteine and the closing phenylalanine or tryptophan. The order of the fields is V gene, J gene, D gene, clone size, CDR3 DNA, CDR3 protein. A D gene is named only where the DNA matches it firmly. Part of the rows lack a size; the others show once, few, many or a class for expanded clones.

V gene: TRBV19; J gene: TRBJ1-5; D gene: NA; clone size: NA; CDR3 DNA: TGTGCCAGTAGTATAGACGGTAGAACTTATAGCAATCAGCCCCAGCATTTT; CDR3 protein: CASSIDGRTYSNQPQHF
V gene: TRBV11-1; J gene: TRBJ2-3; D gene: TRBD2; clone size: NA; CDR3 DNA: TGTGCCAGCAGCGCCGGGACCTGGACTAGCGGGGGTTCACTCCTAGGGGATACGCAGTATTTT; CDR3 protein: CASSAGTWTSGGSLLGDTQYF
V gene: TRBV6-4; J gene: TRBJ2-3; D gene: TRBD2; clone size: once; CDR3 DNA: TGTGCCAGCAGTGAAAGTAGCGGGGGGTCAGATACGCAGTATTTT; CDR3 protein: CASSESSGGSDTQYF
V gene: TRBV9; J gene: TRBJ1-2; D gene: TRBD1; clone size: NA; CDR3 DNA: TGTGCCAGCAGCGTAGACAGGGGGCTTGTCTATGGCTACACCTTC; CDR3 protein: CASSVDRGLVYGYTF
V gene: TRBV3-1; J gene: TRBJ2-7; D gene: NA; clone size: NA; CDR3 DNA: TGTGCCAGCAGCCAAGCCAGCCCAGCGCCAAAGCCCTACGAGCAGTACTTC; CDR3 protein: CASSQASPAPKPYEQYF
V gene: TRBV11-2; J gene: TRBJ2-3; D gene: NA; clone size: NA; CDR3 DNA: TGTGCCAGCAGCTTAGGCCCTAGCACAGATACGCAGTATTTT; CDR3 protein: CASSLGPSTDTQYF
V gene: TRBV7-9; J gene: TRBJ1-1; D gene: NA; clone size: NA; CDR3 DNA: TGTGCCAGCAGCTTAGGGGGGGTTACTGAAGCTTTCTTT; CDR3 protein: CASSLGGVTEAFF
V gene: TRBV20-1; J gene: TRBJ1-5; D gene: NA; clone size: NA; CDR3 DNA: TGCAGTGCTAGAGATCTTGATGGGAATCAGCCCCAGCATTTT; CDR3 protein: CSARDLDGNQPQHF
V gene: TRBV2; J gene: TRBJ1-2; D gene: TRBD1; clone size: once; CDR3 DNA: TGTGCCAGCAGTCCCCGGGACAGGCGGCCTAACTATGGCTACACCTTC; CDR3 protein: CASSPRDRRPNYGYTF
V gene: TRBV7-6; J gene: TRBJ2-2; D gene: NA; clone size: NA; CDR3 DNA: TGTGCCAGCAGTTTCAATACGAACACCGGGGAGCTGTTTTTT; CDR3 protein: CASSFNTNTGELFF
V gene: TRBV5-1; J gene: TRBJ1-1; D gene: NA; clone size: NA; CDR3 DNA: TGCGCCAGCAGCTTGTATGGGGTGGGCACTGAAGCTTTCTTT; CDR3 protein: CASSLYGVGTEAFF
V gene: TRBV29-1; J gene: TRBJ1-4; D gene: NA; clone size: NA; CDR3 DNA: TGCAGCGTGGCCCTAATGGGGGCGCAAGAAGGAAAACTGTTTTTT; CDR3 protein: CSVALMGAQEGKLFF
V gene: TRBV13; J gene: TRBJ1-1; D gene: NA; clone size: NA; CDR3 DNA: TGTGCCAGCAGCTTAGAACAGGCTTCCGAAGCTTTCTTT; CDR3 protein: CASSLEQASEAFF
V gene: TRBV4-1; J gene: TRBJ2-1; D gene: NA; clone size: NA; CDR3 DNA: TGCGCCAGCAGCATTCTGGCCTACAATGAGCAGTTCTTC; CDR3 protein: CASSILAYNEQFF
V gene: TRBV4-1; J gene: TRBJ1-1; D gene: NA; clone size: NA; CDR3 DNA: TGCGCCAGCAGCCAAGGCAGACAAGTACACACTGAAGCTTTCTTT; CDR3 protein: CASSQGRQVHTEAFF
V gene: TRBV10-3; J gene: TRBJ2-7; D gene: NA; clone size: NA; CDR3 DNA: TGTGCCATCAGTGATAGCGGAGGGACCTACGAGCAGTACTTC; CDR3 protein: CAISDSGGTYEQYF
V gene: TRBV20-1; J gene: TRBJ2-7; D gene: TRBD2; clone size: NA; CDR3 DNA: TGCAGTGCTAACGAGCTTAGCGGGGGGGAAAGATACAAGCAGTACTTC; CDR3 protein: CSANELSGGERYKQYF
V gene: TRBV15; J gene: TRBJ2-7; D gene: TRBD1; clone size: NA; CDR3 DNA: TGTGCCACCAGCAGTCTCTCGGGACAGGGATCCTACGAGCAGTACTTC; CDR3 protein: CATSSLSGQGSYEQYF
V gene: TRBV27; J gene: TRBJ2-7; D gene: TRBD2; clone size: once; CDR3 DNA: TGTGCCAGCAGGGGACTAGGAGCAAACGAGCAGTACTTC; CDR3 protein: CASRGLGANEQYF
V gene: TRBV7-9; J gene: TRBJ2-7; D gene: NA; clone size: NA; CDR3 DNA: TGTGCCAGCAGCTCGGGACCGAACTACGAGCAGTACTTC; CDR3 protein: CASSSGPNYEQYF
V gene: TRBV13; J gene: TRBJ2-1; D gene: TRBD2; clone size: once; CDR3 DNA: TGTGCCAGCAGCTCAATTCGGACTAGCGGGAAAAACAATGAGCAGTTCTTC; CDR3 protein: CASSSIRTSGKNNEQFF
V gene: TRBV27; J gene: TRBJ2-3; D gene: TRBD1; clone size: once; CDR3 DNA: TGTGCCAGCAGTAGACAGGGATTCACAGATACGCAGTATTTT; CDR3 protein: CASSRQGFTDTQYF
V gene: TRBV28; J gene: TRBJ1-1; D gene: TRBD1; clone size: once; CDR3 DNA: TGTGCCAGCAGTCCCCCGCGCCGGGCAGGGGGTAACACTGAAGCTTTCTTT; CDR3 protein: CASSPPRRAGGNTEAFF
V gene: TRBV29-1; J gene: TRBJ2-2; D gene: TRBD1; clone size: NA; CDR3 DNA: TGCAGCGTTGAAATAGGGACAGTGAACACCGGGGAGCTGTTTTTT; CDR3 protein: CSVEIGTVNTGELFF
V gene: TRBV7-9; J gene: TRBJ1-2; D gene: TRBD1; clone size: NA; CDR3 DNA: TGTGCCAGCAGTCCAGGGGGCTATGGCTACACCTTC; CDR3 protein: CASSPGGYGYTF
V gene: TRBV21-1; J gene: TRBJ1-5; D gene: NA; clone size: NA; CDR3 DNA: TGTGCCAGCAGCCTGGTCGGCAGGGGGGACAATCAGCCCCAGCATTTT; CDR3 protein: CASSLVGRGDNQPQHF
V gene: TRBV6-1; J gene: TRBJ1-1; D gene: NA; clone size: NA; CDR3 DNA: TGTGCCAGCAGTGAAGGGCAGGGAACTGAAGCTTTCTTT; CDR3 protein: CASSEGQGTEAFF
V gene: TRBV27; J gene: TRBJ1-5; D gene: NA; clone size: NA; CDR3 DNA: TGTGCCAGCATGCGTCATAGCAATCAGCCCCAGCATTTT; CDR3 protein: CASMRHSNQPQHF
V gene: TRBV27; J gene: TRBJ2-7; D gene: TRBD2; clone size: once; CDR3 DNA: TGTGCCAGCAGCCTTAGTAGCGGGGGGGACTACGAGCAGTACTTC; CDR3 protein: CASSLSSGGDYEQYF
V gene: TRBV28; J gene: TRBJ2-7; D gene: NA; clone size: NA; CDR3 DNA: TGTGCCAGCAGTTTCGGGACCAACGAGCAGTACTTC; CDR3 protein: CASSFGTNEQYF
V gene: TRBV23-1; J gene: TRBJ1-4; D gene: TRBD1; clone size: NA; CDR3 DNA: TGCGCCAGCAGTCTCGGGACAGGGTGTTTTTTT; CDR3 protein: CASSLGTGCFF
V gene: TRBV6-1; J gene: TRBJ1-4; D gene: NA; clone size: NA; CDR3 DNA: TGTGCCAGCAGTGAATCACGGAGAAATGAAAAACTGTTTTTT; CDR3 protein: CASSESRRNEKLFF
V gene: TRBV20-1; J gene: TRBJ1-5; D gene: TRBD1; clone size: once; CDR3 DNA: TGCAGTGCAATGGGACAGGGCAATCAGCCCCAGCATTTT; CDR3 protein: CSAMGQGNQPQHF
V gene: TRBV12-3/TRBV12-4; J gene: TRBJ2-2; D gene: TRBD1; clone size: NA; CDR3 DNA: TGTGCCAGCAGTTTTCACCCCGCAGGGGGATTGACCGGGGAGCTGTTTTTT; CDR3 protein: CASSFHPAGGLTGELFF
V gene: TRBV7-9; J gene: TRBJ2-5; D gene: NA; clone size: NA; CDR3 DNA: TGTGCCAGCTGGATGGGGAGTTGGGAAGAGACCCAGTACTTC; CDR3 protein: CASWMGSWEETQYF
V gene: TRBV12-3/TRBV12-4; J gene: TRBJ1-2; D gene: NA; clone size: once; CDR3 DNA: TGTGCCAGCGGATCGCGGCACTCTAACTATGGCTACACCTTC; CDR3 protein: CASGSRHSNYGYTF
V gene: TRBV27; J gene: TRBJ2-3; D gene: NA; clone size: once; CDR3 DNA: TGTGCCAGCAGTTCAAGGCAAGATACGCAGTATTTT; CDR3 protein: CASSSRQDTQYF
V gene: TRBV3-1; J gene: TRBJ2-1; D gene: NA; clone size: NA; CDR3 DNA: TGTGCCAGCAGCCAACCCGGCCAAGGGCAGTTCTTC; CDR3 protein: CASSQPGQGQFF
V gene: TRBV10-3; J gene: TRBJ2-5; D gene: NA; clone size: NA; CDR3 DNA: TGTGCCATCAGGGGAAGCGGAGACGTTCGGACCCAGTACTTC; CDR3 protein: CAIRGSGDVRTQYF
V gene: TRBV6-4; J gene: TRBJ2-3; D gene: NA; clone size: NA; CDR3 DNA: TGTGCCAGCAGTGACATGGGGGGCTCGAACACAGATACGCAGTATTTT; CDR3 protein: CASSDMGGSNTDTQYF
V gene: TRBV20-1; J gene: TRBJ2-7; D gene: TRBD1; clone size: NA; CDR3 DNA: TGCAGTGCTAGAGATATAGGGGGCAACGAGCAGTACTTC; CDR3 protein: CSARDIGGNEQYF
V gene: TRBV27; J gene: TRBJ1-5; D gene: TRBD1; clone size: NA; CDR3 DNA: TGTGCCAGCACTCAGGGGGCTGGGCAGCCCCAGCATTTT; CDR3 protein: CASTQGAGQPQHF
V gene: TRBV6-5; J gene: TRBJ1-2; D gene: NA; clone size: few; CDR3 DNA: TGTGCCAGCAGTTACCCCTCGGGGTATGGCTACACCTTC; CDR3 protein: CASSYPSGYGYTF
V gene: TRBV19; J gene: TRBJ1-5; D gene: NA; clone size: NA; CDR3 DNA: TGTGCCAGTAGTATTCGGGATAGCAATCAGCCCCAGCATTTT; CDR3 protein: CASSIRDSNQPQHF